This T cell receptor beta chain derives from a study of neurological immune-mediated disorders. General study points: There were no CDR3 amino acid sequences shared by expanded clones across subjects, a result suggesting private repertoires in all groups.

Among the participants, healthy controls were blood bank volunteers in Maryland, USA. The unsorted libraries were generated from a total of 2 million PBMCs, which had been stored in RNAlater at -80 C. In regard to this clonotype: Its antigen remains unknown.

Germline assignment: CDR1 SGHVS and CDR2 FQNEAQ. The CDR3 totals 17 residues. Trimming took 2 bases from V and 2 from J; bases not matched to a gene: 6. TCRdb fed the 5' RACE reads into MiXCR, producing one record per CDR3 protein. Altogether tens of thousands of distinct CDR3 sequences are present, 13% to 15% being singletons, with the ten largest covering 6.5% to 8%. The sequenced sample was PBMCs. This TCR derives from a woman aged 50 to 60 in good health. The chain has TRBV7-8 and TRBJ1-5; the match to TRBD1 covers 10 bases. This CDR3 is CASSLRTGGRGNQPQHF. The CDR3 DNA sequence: TGTGCCAGCAGCTTAAGGACAGGGGGAAGGGGCAATCAGCCCCAGCATTTT.